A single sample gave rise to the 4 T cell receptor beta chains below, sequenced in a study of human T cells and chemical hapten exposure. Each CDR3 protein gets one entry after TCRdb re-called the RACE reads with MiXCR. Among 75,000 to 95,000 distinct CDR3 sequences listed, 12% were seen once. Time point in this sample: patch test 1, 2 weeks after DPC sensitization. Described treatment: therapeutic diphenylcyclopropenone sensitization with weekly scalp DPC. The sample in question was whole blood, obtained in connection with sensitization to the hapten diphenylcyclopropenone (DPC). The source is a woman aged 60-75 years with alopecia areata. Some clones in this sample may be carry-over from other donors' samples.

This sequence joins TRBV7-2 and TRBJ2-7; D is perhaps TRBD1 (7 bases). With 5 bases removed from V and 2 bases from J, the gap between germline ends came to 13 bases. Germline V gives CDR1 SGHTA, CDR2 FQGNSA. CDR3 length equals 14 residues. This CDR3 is CASSPQGGTYEQYF. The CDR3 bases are TGTGCCAGCAGCCCTCAGGGGGGAACCTACGAGCAGTACTTC.

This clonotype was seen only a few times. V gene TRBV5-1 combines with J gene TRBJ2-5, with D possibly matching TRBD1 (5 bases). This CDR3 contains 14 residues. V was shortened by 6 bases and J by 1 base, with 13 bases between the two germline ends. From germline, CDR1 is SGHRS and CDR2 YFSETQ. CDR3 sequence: CASNEGQSQETQYF. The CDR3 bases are TGCGCCAGCAACGAAGGACAAAGCCAAGAGACCCAGTACTTC.

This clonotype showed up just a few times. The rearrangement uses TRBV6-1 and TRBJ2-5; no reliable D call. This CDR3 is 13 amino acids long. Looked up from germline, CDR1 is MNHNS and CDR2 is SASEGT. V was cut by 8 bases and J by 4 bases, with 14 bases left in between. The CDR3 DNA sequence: TGTGCCAGCCGCGTTCTCGCCGGAGAGACCCAGTACTTC. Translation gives CASRVLAGETQYF.

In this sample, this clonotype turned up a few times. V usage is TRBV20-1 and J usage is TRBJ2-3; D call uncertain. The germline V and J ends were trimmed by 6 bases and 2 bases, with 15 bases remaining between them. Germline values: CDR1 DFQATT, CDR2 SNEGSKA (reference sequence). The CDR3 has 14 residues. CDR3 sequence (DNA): TGCAGTGCAGGTAGTCCAGTTAACACAGATACGCAGTATTTT. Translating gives CSAGSPVNTDTQYF.